The clone carrying this T cell receptor beta chain showed up many times. The data originate from a study of T cells in Graves' hyperthyroidism and ophthalmopathy. Using RNA transcripts as the source, TCR beta CDR3 regions were amplified. With the HTBI primer set, the TCR CDR3 went through a first round of RT-PCR. MiXCR was run by TCRdb on the multiplex PCR reads, yielding one entry per CDR3 protein. The data show some 270,000 distinct CDR3 sequences, almost 25% seen once. V was trimmed by 2 bases and J by 5 bases, leaving 9 bases between them. CDR3 length: 13 residues. The germline V gene has CDR1 MDHEN and CDR2 SYDVKM.

V gene TRBV28 combines with J gene TRBJ1-2; the D is unclear. This sequence was found in a woman in her thirties or forties with Graves' ophthalmopathy. The sequencing input was blood. In DNA, the CDR3 is TGTGCCAGCAGTTTAAAGATAGTATATGGCTACACCTTC. Its protein is CASSLKIVYGYTF.